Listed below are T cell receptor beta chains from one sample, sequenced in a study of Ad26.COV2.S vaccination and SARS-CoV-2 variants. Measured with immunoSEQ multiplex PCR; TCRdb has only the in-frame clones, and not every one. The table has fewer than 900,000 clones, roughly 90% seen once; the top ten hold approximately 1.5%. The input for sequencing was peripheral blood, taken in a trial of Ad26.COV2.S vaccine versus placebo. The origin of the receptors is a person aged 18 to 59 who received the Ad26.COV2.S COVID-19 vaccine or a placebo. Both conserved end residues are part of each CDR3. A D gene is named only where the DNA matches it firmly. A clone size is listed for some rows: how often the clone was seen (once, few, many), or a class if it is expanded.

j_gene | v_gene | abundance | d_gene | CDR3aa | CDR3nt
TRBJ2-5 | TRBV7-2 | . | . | CASSLSLAETQYF | TGTGCCAGCAGCTTATCGTTAGCGGAGACCCAGTACTTC
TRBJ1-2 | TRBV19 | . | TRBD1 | CASSMGDRRNYGYTF | TGTGCCAGTAGTATGGGGGACAGACGGAACTATGGCTACACCTTC
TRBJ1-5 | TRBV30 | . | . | CAWSVTDNQPQHF | TGTGCCTGGAGTGTGACAGACAATCAGCCCCAGCATTTT
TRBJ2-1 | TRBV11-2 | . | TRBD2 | CASSALTSGGGNEQFF | TGTGCCAGCAGCGCGCTGACTAGCGGGGGGGGAAATGAGCAGTTCTTC
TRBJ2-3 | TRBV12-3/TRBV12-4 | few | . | CASTPSGTDTQYF | TGTGCCAGCACCCCGTCGGGAACAGATACGCAGTATTTT
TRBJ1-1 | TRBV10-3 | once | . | CAISESGTGTLREAFF | TGTGCCATCAGTGAGTCGGGTACAGGGACCCTGAGGGAAGCTTTCTTT
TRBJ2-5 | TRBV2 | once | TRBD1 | CASRVRDRAGETQYF | TGTGCCAGCAGGGTCCGGGACAGGGCGGGAGAGACCCAGTACTTC
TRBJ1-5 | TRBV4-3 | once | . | CASSQESAAGNRNQPQHF | TGCGCCAGCAGCCAAGAATCGGCGGCTGGGAACCGCAATCAGCCCCAGCATTTT
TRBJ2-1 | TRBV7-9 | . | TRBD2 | CASSLYRTSGTNEQFF | TGTGCCAGCAGCTTATACAGGACTAGCGGGACGAATGAGCAGTTCTTC
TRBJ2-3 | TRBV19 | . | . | CASSIDGSTDTQYF | TGTGCCAGTAGTATAGACGGTAGCACAGATACGCAGTATTTT
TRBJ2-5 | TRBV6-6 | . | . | CASSPNYPRDIKETQYF | TGTGCCAGCAGTCCGAACTACCCCCGGGACATAAAGGAGACCCAGTACTTC
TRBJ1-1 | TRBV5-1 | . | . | CASSLAGIGTEAFF | TGCGCCAGCAGCTTGGCGGGGATAGGGACTGAAGCTTTCTTT
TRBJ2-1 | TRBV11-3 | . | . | CASSRGGTVYNEQFF | TGTGCCAGCAGCAGAGGGGGAACCGTATACAATGAGCAGTTCTTC
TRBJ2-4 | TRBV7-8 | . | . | CASSLSGAKNIQYF | TGTGCCAGCAGCTTAAGCGGGGCCAAAAACATTCAGTACTTC
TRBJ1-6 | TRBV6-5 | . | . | CASSYKTKISPLHF | TGTGCCAGCAGTTACAAGACAAAGATATCACCCCTCCACTTT
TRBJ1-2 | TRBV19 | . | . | CASQTLRGPYGYTF | TGTGCCAGTCAGACCCTTCGGGGGCCCTATGGCTACACCTTC
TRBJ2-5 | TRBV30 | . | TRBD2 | CAWSAPSTSGEETQYF | TGTGCCTGGAGTGCCCCTTCGACTAGCGGTGAAGAGACCCAGTACTTC
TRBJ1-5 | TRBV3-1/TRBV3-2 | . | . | CASSQRHGNQPQHF | TGTGCCAGCAGCCAACGTCACGGCAATCAGCCCCAGCATTTT
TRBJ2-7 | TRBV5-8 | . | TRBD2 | CASSPGLAAYEQYF | TGTGCCAGCAGCCCGGGACTAGCAGCCTACGAGCAGTACTTC
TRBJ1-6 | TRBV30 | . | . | CAWRVSRYNSPLHF | TGTGCCTGGAGGGTCAGCAGGTATAATTCACCCCTCCACTTT
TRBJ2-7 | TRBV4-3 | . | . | CASSPVQRVSNEQYF | TGCGCCAGCAGCCCGGTTCAGAGAGTCTCCAACGAGCAGTACTTC
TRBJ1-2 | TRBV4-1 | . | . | CASSQAGTGNGYTF | TGCGCCAGCAGCCAAGCCGGGACTGGTAATGGCTACACCTTC
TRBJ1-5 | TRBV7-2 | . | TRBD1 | CASSPVTGSPQHF | TGTGCCAGCAGCCCCGTGACAGGGAGCCCCCAGCATTTT
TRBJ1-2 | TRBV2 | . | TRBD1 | CASSLAQGAGGGYTF | TGTGCCAGCAGCCTAGCACAGGGGGCAGGAGGAGGCTACACCTTC
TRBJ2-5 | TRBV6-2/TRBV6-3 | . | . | CASSYSNESPGRKTQYF | TGTGCCAGCAGTTACTCGAACGAGTCTCCGGGGAGGAAGACCCAGTACTTC
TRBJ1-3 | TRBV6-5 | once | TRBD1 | CASSYGQGTTGNTIYF | TGTGCCAGCAGTTACGGACAGGGGACAACTGGAAACACCATATATTTT
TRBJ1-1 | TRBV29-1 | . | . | CSVPTKQNTEAFF | TGCAGCGTCCCGACGAAACAGAACACTGAAGCTTTCTTT
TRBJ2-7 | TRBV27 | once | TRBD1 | CASRRQGAVGYEQYF | TGTGCCAGCAGGAGACAGGGGGCGGTTGGCTACGAGCAGTACTTC
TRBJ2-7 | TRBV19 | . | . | CASSIEHGSYEQYF | TGTGCCAGTAGTATAGAACACGGTTCCTACGAGCAGTACTTC
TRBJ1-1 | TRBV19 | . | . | CASRAEGDTEAFF | TGTGCCAGTAGGGCGGAAGGAGACACTGAAGCTTTCTTT
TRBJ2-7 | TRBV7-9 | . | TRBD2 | CASSHGGGAYEQYF | TGTGCCAGCAGCCACGGGGGAGGGGCCTACGAGCAGTACTTC
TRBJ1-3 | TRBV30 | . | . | CAWSTGSGNTIYF | TGTGCCTGGAGTACCGGCTCTGGAAACACCATATATTTT
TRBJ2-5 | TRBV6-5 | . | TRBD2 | CASSYLGTSGRQTQYF | TGTGCCAGCAGTTACTTGGGGACTAGCGGGAGGCAGACCCAGTACTTC
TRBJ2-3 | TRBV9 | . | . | CASSVGPGGTDTQYF | TGTGCCAGCAGCGTAGGTCCAGGGGGCACAGATACGCAGTATTTT
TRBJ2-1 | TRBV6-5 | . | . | CASRSSRNEQFF | TGTGCCAGCAGATCAAGTCGGAATGAGCAGTTCTTC
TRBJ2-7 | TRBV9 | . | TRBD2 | CASSVGGGQSYEQYF | TGTGCCAGCAGCGTCGGCGGGGGTCAGTCCTACGAGCAGTACTTC
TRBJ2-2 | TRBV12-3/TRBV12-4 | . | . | CASSPREAGELFF | TGTGCCAGCAGTCCCCGTGAAGCCGGGGAGCTGTTTTTT
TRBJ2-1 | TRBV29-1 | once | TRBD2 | CSARGGSYNEQFF | TGCAGCGCCCGGGGGGGCTCCTACAATGAGCAGTTCTTC
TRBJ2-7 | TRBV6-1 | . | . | CASSEYGDYEQYF | TGTGCCAGCAGTGAATACGGCGACTACGAGCAGTACTTC
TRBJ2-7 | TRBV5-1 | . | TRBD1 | CASSLGQGSSSYEQYF | TGCGCCAGCAGCTTGGGACAGGGGTCGAGCTCCTACGAGCAGTACTTC
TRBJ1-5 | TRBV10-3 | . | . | CAISEESGTYGQPQHF | TGTGCCATCAGTGAGGAATCCGGGACATATGGTCAGCCCCAGCATTTT
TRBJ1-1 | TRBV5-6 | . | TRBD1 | CASSFRDRSTEAFF | TGTGCCAGCAGCTTCCGGGACAGGAGCACTGAAGCTTTCTTT
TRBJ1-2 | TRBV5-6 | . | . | CASSPVGGLNGYTF | TGTGCCAGCAGCCCCGTTGGGGGCCTCAATGGCTACACCTTC
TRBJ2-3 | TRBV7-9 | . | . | CASMEGAFFSSTDTQYF | TGTGCCAGCATGGAGGGAGCTTTTTTCTCTAGCACAGATACGCAGTATTTT
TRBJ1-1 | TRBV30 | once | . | CAGTDGMNTEAFF | TGTGCCGGTACAGACGGGATGAACACTGAAGCTTTCTTT
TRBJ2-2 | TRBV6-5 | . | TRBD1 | CASSYLWDRPTGELFF | TGTGCCAGCAGTTACCTATGGGACAGGCCCACCGGGGAGCTGTTTTTT
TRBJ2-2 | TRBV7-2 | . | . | CASSLRQTNTGELFF | TGTGCCAGCAGCTTACGACAGACGAACACCGGGGAGCTGTTTTTT
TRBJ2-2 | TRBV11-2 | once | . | CASSLVHSGTLTGELFF | TGTGCCAGCAGCTTAGTGCACTCCGGGACCTTGACCGGGGAGCTGTTTTTT
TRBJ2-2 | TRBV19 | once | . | CASSPWNTGELFF | TGTGCCAGTAGCCCCTGGAACACCGGGGAGCTGTTTTTT
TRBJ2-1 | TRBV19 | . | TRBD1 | CASSAWTGSNEQFF | TGTGCCAGTAGTGCGTGGACAGGGAGTAATGAGCAGTTCTTC
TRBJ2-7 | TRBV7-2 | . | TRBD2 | CASSPRRTSGGAGEQYF | TGTGCCAGCAGCCCCAGAAGGACTAGCGGGGGGGCCGGGGAGCAGTACTTC
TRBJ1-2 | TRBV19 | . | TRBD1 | CASSTGQRNYGYTF | TGTGCCAGTAGTACGGGACAGCGGAACTATGGCTACACCTTC
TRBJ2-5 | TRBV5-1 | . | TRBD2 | CASSWRASGGQETQYF | TGCGCCAGCAGCTGGAGGGCTAGCGGGGGGCAAGAGACCCAGTACTTC
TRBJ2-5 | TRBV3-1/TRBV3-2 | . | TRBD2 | CASSQGLAGVWETQYF | TGTGCCAGCAGCCAGGGGCTAGCGGGAGTGTGGGAGACCCAGTACTTC
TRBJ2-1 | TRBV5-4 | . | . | CASSLASDYNEQFF | TGTGCCAGCAGCTTGGCTTCGGACTACAATGAGCAGTTCTTC